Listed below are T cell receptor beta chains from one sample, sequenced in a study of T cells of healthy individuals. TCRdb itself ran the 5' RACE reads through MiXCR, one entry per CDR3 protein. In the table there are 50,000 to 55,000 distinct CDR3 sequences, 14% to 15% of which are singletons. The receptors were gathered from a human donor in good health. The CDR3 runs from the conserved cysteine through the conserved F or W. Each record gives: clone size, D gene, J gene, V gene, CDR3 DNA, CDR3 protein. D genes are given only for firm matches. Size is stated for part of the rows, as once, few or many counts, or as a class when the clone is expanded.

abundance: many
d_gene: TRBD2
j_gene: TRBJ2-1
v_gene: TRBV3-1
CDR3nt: TGTGCCAGCAGCCAAGCTCCGACTAGCGGCTACAATGAGCAGTTCTTC
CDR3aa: CASSQAPTSGYNEQFF

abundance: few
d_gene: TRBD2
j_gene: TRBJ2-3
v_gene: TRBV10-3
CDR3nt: TGTGCCATCGCGTCAGCGGGGGCCACAGATACGCAGTATTTT
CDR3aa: CAIASAGATDTQYF

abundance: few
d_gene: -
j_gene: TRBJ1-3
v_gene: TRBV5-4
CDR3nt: TGTGCCAGCAGCTTGGGACCCGACAGTGACTCTGGAAACACCATATATTTT
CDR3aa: CASSLGPDSDSGNTIYF

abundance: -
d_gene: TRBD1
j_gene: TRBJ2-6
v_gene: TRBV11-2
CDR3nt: TGTGCCAGCAGCCGCTGGACAGGTCTACACTCTGGGGCCAACGTCCTGACTTTC
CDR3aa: CASSRWTGLHSGANVLTF

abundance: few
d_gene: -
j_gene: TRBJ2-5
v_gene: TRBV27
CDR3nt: TGTGCCAGCAGTTTCAAAGGTCCCCGGATCCAAGAGACCCAGTACTTC
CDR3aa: CASSFKGPRIQETQYF

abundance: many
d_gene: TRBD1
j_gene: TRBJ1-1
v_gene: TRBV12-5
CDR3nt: TGTGCTAGTGGTTTGGTTATATCAGGGGGAACTGAAGCTTTCTTT
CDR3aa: CASGLVISGGTEAFF

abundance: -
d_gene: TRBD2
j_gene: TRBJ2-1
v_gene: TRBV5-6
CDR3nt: TGTGCCAGCAGCTTGGTGGCTAGCGGGAGGCGCTACAATGAGCAGTTCTTC
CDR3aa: CASSLVASGRRYNEQFF

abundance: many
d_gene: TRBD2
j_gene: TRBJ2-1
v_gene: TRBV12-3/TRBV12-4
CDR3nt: TGTGCCAGCAGCCTCGGGGGGGGCTTGGACAATGAGCAGTTCTTC
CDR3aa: CASSLGGGLDNEQFF

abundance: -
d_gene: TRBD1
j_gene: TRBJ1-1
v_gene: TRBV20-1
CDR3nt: TGCAGTGCGGACACAGGGGGGATGAACACTGAAGCTTTCTTT
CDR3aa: CSADTGGMNTEAFF

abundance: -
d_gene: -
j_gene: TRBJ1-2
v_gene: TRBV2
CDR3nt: TGTGCCAGCAGTGAGGGGGCTAACTATGGCTACACCTTC
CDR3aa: CASSEGANYGYTF

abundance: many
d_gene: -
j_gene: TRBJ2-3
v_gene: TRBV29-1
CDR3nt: TGCAGCGCTACGTTAACAGATACGCAGTATTTT
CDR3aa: CSATLTDTQYF

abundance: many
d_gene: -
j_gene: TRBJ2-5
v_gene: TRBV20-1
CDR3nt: TGCAGTGCTAGCCGCGGTCGACAGACCCAGTACTTC
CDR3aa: CSASRGRQTQYF

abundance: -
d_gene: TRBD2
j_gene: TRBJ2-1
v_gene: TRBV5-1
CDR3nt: TGCGCCAGCAGTTTAACTAGCGGGAGGGTCGGTGAGCAGTTCTTC
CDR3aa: CASSLTSGRVGEQFF

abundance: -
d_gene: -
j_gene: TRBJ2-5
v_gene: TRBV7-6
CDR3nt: TGTGCCACCCCAGAGCGAGGGACCCAGTACTTC
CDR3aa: CATPERGTQYF

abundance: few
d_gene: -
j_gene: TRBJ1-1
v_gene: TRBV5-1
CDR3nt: TGCGCCAGCCGGACGACAGCCACCATGAACACTGAAGCTTTCTTT
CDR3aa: CASRTTATMNTEAFF

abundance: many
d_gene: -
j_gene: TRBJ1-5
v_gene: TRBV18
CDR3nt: TGTGCCAGCTCACCCCGGGACAGCAATCAGCCCCAGCATTTT
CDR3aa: CASSPRDSNQPQHF

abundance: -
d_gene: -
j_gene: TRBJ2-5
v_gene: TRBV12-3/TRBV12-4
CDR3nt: TGTGCCAGCAGTTTTACGGGACAAGAGACCCAGTACTTC
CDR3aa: CASSFTGQETQYF

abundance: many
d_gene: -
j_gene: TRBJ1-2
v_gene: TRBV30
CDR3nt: TGTGCCTGGGGGGAACTTAAGACACCCGGCTACACCTTC
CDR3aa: CAWGELKTPGYTF

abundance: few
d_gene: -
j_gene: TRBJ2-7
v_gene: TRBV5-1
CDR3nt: TGCGCCAGCGGGGGAGGATGGAGCTCCTACGAGCAGTACTTC
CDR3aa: CASGGGWSSYEQYF

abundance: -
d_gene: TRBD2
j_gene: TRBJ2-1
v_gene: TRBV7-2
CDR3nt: TGTGCCAGCACCCCCGGTTCGCTAGCGGGAGGAAGTGAGCAGTTCTTC
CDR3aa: CASTPGSLAGGSEQFF

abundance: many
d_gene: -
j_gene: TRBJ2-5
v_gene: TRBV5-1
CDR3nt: TGCGCCAGCAGCTTGGCCATGGAGACCCAGTACTTC
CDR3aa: CASSLAMETQYF

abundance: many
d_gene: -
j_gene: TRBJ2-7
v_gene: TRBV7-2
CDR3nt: TGTGCCAGCGGAAGGGGTCACGACGAGCAGTACTTC
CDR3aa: CASGRGHDEQYF

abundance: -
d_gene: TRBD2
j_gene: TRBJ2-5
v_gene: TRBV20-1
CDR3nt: TGCAGTGCTAGTAATGATGGCGGGAGGGCCAGGGCAGAGAACCAGTACTTC
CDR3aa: CSASNDGGRARAENQYF

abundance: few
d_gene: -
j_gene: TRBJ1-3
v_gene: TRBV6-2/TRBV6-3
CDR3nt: TGTGCCAGCGGAACCCTGCACTTCTCTGGAAACACCATATATTTT
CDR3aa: CASGTLHFSGNTIYF

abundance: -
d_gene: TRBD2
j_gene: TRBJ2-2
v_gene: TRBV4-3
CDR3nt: TGCGCCAGCAGCCAAGATTTGGCGGGAGCCGGTACCGGGGAGCTGTTTTTT
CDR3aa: CASSQDLAGAGTGELFF

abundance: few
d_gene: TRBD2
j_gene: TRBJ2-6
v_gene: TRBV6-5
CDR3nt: TGTGCCAGCACCGGGGGGGCCCTTTCTGGGGCCAACGTCCTGACTTTC
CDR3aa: CASTGGALSGANVLTF

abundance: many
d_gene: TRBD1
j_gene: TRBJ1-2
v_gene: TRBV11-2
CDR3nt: TGTGCCAGCAGCCCCACCGGACAGGGCTATGGCTACACCTTC
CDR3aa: CASSPTGQGYGYTF

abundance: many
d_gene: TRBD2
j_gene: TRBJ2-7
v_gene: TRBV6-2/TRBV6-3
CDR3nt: TGTGCCAGCAGTCAATCTCTAGCGGGGGGTTCCTACGAGCAGTACTTC
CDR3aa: CASSQSLAGGSYEQYF

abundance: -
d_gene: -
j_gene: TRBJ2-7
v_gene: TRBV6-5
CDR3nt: TGTGCCAGCAAGATGTCGGGGCCCTCCTACGAGCAGTACTTC
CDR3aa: CASKMSGPSYEQYF

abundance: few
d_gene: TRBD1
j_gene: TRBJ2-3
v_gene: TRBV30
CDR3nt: TGTGCCTGGACGGAAAACAGGGGATGGGGCCCAGATACGCAGTATTTT
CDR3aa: CAWTENRGWGPDTQYF

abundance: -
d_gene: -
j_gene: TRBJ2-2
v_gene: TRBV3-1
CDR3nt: TGTGCCAGCAGGCCAGGCCAATCGAACACCGGGGAGCTGTTTTTT
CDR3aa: CASRPGQSNTGELFF

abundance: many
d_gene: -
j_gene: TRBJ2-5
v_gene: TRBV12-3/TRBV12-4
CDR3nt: TGTGCCAGCAGCCCCCTGGGGAGCCAAGAGACCCAGTACTTC
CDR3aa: CASSPLGSQETQYF

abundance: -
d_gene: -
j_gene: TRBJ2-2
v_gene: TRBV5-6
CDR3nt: TGTGCCAGCAGCTTGGTGGCAGGGCGGACCGGGGAGCTGTTTTTT
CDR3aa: CASSLVAGRTGELFF

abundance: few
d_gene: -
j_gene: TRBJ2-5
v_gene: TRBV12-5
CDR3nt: TGTGCTAGTGGTTTGGAAGAGACCCAGTACTTC
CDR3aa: CASGLEETQYF

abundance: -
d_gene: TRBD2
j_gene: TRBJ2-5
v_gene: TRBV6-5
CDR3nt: TGTGCCAGCAGTCCCCGACTAGCGGGGCTGGAGACCCAGTACTTC
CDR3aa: CASSPRLAGLETQYF